This entry lists 5 T cell receptor beta chains sequenced from one sample in a study of blood T cell repertoires in COVID-19. Sequencing used immunoSEQ multiplex PCR; TCRdb keeps in-frame clones, though not all of them. The table includes fewer than 50,000 clones, 85% to 90% detected once. The sample was peripheral blood. The receptors stem from a man in his 60s with active or convalescent COVID-19.

This chain joins TRBV9 and TRBJ2-3; 8 nucleotides match TRBD2. The CDR3 has 18 residues. V shed 2 bases and J 5 bases; nucleotides not matched to a gene: 16. Germline-derived CDR1 and CDR2 are SGDLS and YYNGEE. This CDR3 reads CASSVAPNSGNGRDTQYF. The DNA for the CDR3 is TGTGCCAGCAGCGTTGCCCCAAATAGCGGGAATGGAAGAGATACGCAGTATTTT.

The chain joins TRBV30 to TRBJ1-1, with D uncertain. Germline V gene sequence: CDR1 GTSNPN, CDR2 SVGIG (reference sequence). Trimming cost V 0 bases and J 0 bases, with 11 bases left between them. The length of the CDR3 is 15 residues. The CDR3 here is CAWSVWRIMNTEAFF. CDR3 sequence (DNA): TGTGCCTGGAGTGTTTGGCGGATAATGAACACTGAAGCTTTCTTT. Full variable domain (remainder filled in from reference TRBV30 and TRBJ1-1): SQTIHQWPATLVQPVGSPLSLECTVEGTSNPNLYWYRQAAGRGLQLLFYSVGIGQISSEVPQNLSASRPQDRQFILSSKKLLLSDSGFYLCAWSVWRIMNTEAFFGQGTRLTVV.

CDR3 protein: CASRRTGRGEQFF. Written as DNA, the CDR3 is TGTGCCAGCAGGCGGACAGGAAGGGGTGAGCAGTTCTTC. The V gene is TRBV12-3 or TRBV12-4, the J gene TRBJ2-1; the match to TRBD1 covers 7 bases. The trim removed 6 bases at V and 9 bases at J, leaving 8 bases unmatched. The CDR3 sequence is 13 residues long.

This chain joins TRBV29-1 and TRBJ2-1, with TRBD2 identical over 8 bases. Germline V CDR1 and CDR2: SQVTM, ANQGSEA. V shed 0 bases and J 9 bases; nucleotides not matched to a gene: 13. The CDR3 is 16 residues long. CDR3 nucleotide sequence: TGCAGCGTTGAAGAGGAGCCTTGCCCGGGAGGGTGTGAGCAGTTCTTC. Encoded protein: CSVEEEPCPGGCEQFF.

This chain links TRBV5-1 with TRBJ1-2; 10 bases align to TRBD1. The CDR3 is 15 residues long. Trimming removed 4 bases from V and 6 bases from J; junction bases left unmatched: 9. The germline CDR1 and CDR2 sequences are SGHRS and YFSETQ. CDR3 sequence reads: CASSPPGTGAHGYTF. In DNA, the CDR3 is TGCGCCAGCAGCCCTCCCGGGACAGGGGCACATGGCTACACCTTC.